These T cell receptor beta chains were read from a single sample in a study of T cell responses to AZD1222 COVID-19 vaccine. Sequencing was performed with immunoSEQ multiplex PCR; in TCRdb, only in-frame clones are kept and a portion is missing. Among 150,000 to 200,000 clones listed, about 89% were seen once. This specimen was peripheral blood, taken 28 days after the second AZD1222 dose. Receptors were obtained from an adult who received the AZD1222 COVID-19 vaccine. Both conserved end residues are part of each CDR3. A D gene is named only where the DNA matches it firmly. Clone sizes are given selectively: once, few, many, or a class where the clone is expanded.

v_gene	d_gene	j_gene	abundance	CDR3nt	CDR3aa
TRBV6-5	TRBD1	TRBJ1-4	few	TGTGCCAGCAGTTACGGCAGGGGGGGTAATGAAAAACTGTTTTTT	CASSYGRGGNEKLFF
TRBV19	.	TRBJ2-2	once	TGTGCCAGTAGTATTGGGATTGAATGGGGATTCGTTCTACGAGGCGGGGAGCTGTTTTTT	CASSIGIEWGFVLRGGELFF
TRBV28	.	TRBJ2-7	.	TGTGCCAGCAGAGCAGAATACGAGCAGTACTTC	CASRAEYEQYF
TRBV19	.	TRBJ1-5	.	TGTGCCAGTCAAAGAGACAGGACACACAATCAGCCCCAGCATTTT	CASQRDRTHNQPQHF
TRBV7-3	.	TRBJ1-1	few	TGTGCCAGCAGCTCGGGGGGTCCGAACACTGAAGCTTTCTTT	CASSSGGPNTEAFF
TRBV29-1	TRBD1	TRBJ1-2	.	TGCAGCGTTGGGCCAGGGGGCGGTTATGGCTACACCTTC	CSVGPGGGYGYTF
TRBV9	.	TRBJ1-2	.	TGTGCCAGCAATGTGATTATGACAAAAGAGTCCGGGGACTATGGCTACACCTTC	CASNVIMTKESGDYGYTF
TRBV28	.	TRBJ1-4	.	TGTGCCAGCAGCCTCGCCCCCTTTAATGAAAAACTGTTTTTT	CASSLAPFNEKLFF
TRBV6-5	.	TRBJ2-2	.	TGTGCCAGCACCAAAGGGGGGGCCACCGGGGAGCTGTTTTTT	CASTKGGATGELFF
TRBV7-9	.	TRBJ2-1	.	TGTGCCAGCAGCTTGAACAATGAGCAGTTCTTC	CASSLNNEQFF
TRBV19	.	TRBJ1-2	once	TGTGCCAGTAGTATCAGTTCAGGCCGAGGCTACACCTTC	CASSISSGRGYTF
TRBV19	.	TRBJ1-3	.	TGTGCCAGTAGAGCCGTCCCTGGAAACACCATATATTTT	CASRAVPGNTIYF
TRBV6-1	TRBD2	TRBJ2-1	.	TGTGCCAGCAGTGGCCAGCCGGGACTAGCGGGAGGGAATGAGCAGTTCTTC	CASSGQPGLAGGNEQFF
TRBV7-3	TRBD1	TRBJ1-2	.	TGTGCCAGCAGCTTAAACACTGGGGACAGGGGCCATGGCTACACCTTC	CASSLNTGDRGHGYTF